Listed here are 2 T cell receptor beta chains from one sample, sequenced in a study of blood T cell repertoires in COVID-19. This table comes from immunoSEQ multiplex PCR, and its TCRdb copy is limited to in-frame clones, with some not included. The data contain 210,000 or so clones, 92% of them singletons. The sequenced sample consisted of peripheral blood. These receptors were obtained from a man aged 30 to 45 with acute or convalescent COVID-19.

This chain links TRBV29-1 with TRBJ2-3; D not certain. V was clipped by 0 bases and J by 12 bases, with 13 bases between them. CDR1 and CDR2 from the germline V gene are SQVTM and ANQGSEA. The CDR3 length is 12 residues. CDR3 protein: CSVEDRSPEQYF. CDR3 DNA: TGCAGCGTTGAAGATCGATCGCCAGAACAGTATTTT.

The V and J genes are TRBV10-3 and TRBJ2-1; 7 nucleotides agree with TRBD2. This CDR3 spans 11 amino acids. Germline V gives CDR1 ENHRY, CDR2 SYGVKD. V lost 4 bases, J lost 9 bases, and 0 bases stayed unmatched. The CDR3 sequence is CAISAGGEQFF. DNA of the CDR3: TGTGCCATCAGTGCGGGGGGTGAGCAGTTCTTC.